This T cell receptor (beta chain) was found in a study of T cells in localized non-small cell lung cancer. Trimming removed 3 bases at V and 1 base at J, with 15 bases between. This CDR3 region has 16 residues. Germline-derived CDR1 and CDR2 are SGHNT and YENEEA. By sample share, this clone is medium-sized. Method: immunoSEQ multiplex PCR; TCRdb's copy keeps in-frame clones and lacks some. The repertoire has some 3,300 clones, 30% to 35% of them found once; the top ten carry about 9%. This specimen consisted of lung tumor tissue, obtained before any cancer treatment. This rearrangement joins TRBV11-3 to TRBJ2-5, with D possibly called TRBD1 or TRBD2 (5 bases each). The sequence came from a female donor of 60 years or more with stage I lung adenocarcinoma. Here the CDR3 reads CASSLLGDSSQETQYF. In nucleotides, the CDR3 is TGTGCCAGCAGCTTGTTGGGGGATTCGTCCCAAGAGACCCAGTACTTC.